This is a list of T cell receptor beta chains from one sample in a study of Graves' ophthalmopathy and Graves' hyperthyroidism. A single record per CDR3 protein comes from TCRdb applying MiXCR to the multiplex PCR reads. The sample carries a few hundred thousand distinct CDR3 sequences, 15% to 20% recorded once. Sequencing input: peripheral blood. Receptors were obtained from an adult woman with stable Graves' hyperthyroidism. Both conserved end residues are trimmed from each CDR3. The order of the fields is J gene, V gene, D gene, CDR3 protein. A D gene is named only where the DNA matches it firmly.

TRBJ1-1,TRBV20-1,.,SARAPANTEAF
TRBJ2-5,TRBV12-3/TRBV12-4,TRBD1,ASSLVTGQGLQETQY
TRBJ2-7,TRBV9,.,ASSVIGGEQY
TRBJ2-7,TRBV6-5,.,ASSFRLGAYEQY
TRBJ2-2,TRBV12-3/TRBV12-4,TRBD2,ASSLVGLAGGGELF
TRBJ2-7,TRBV28,.,ASSQQVGEQY
TRBJ2-7,TRBV29-1,.,SVVGETGSYEQY
TRBJ1-1,TRBV20-1,.,SATSGGSEAF
TRBJ2-1,TRBV12-3/TRBV12-4,.,ASCKTAYNEQF
TRBJ2-7,TRBV20-1,.,SAIPLFGPYEQY
TRBJ2-2,TRBV6-1,TRBD2,ASSGTSGTPGELF
TRBJ1-5,TRBV20-1,TRBD1,SARKGAYSNQPQH
TRBJ2-7,TRBV11-1,TRBD1,ASSATSGTGSYEQY
TRBJ1-2,TRBV19,TRBD1,ASRTGEVYGYT
TRBJ2-5,TRBV7-2,.,ASSQYKETQY
TRBJ2-5,TRBV20-1,TRBD2,SATGPGTSGSPRTQY
TRBJ2-7,TRBV10-3,.,AISEWKGRSPYEQY
TRBJ2-5,TRBV29-1,.,SVADQRETQY
TRBJ1-1,TRBV6-1,.,ASSSGHPNTEAF
TRBJ2-4,TRBV7-2,.,ASNIGRGTAAY
TRBJ2-7,TRBV10-3,TRBD1,AISVLQGGYEQY
TRBJ2-7,TRBV10-3,TRBD2,AISPSGSYEQY
TRBJ1-2,TRBV20-1,.,SARLPGGWGYGYT